This entry lists 18 T cell receptor beta chains sequenced from one sample in a study of cytomegalovirus exposure and HLA in healthy donors. Both 60 Vbeta primers and 13 Jbeta primers went into the PCR. The method was immunoSEQ multiplex PCR; TCRdb's version includes in-frame clones alone and lacks a portion of them. In the table there are roughly 180,000 clones, 84% of which are singletons. Specimen: PBMCs. The source is a boy younger than 18 in good health and CMV-seronegative.

The chain links TRBV6-5 to TRBJ2-5; 8 bases agree with TRBD2. Judging by the DNA end, TRBJ2-7 fits better; the J call may be wrong. Germline loops: CDR1 MNHEY, CDR2 SVGAGI. This CDR3 is built from 15 residues. The CDR3 is CASSSPGRGSYEQYF. As DNA, the CDR3 is TGTGCCAGCAGTTCCCCCGGGAGGGGTTCCTACGAGCAGTACTTC.

The J gene is TRBJ1-1, the V gene TRBV7-2, with D possibly matching TRBD1 (6 bases). The CDR3 covers 13 residues. V lost 4 bases, J lost 11 bases, and 17 bases lay in between. CDR1 and CDR2 (germline): SGHTA, FQGNSA. CDR3 protein: CASSSSTGREAFF. DNA for the CDR3: TGTGCCAGCAGCTCATCAACAGGGAGGGAGGCTTTCTTT.

The genes are TRBV4-1 and TRBJ2-5; TRBD1 matches at 8 bases. V lost 1 base to trimming and J lost 2 bases; unmatched junction nucleotides: 9. The CDR3 length is 17 residues. CDR1 MGHRA and CDR2 YSYEKL come from the germline V gene. The CDR3 reads CASSQVRRDRLQETQYF. The CDR3 DNA reads TGCGCCAGCAGCCAAGTTCGCCGGGACAGGCTACAAGAGACCCAGTACTTC.

This clone was detected a few times. The V gene is TRBV30, the J gene TRBJ1-1; D is ambiguous. Germline-derived CDR1 and CDR2 are GTSNPN and SVGIG (reference sequence). The CDR3 totals 10 residues. V dropped 7 bases and J dropped 8 bases, with 11 bases sitting between them. CDR3: CAYFLTEAFF. CDR3 DNA sequence: TGTGCCTACTTCCTAACCGAAGCTTTCTTT.

This clone was seen a few times. J is TRBJ1-1 and V is TRBV19; no clear D. V was shortened by 5 bases and J by 0 bases, with 7 bases between the two germline ends. Per germline, CDR1 LNHDA and CDR2 SQIVND (reference sequence). The CDR3 has 13 amino acids. The CDR3 DNA reads as TGTGCCAGTAGTGTGCGATTGAACACTGAAGCTTTCTTT. It specifies CASSVRLNTEAFF. The complete variable domain, with remaining parts taken from reference TRBV19 and TRBJ1-1, reads DGGITQSPKYLFRKEGQNVTLSCEQNLNHDAMYWYRQDPGQGLRLIYYSQIVNDFQKGDIAEGYSVSREKKESFPLTVTSAQKNPTAFYLCASSVRLNTEAFFGQGTRLTVV.

The chain joins TRBV28 to TRBJ2-7; perhaps TRBD1 as D (5 bases). The V gene lost 1 base and the J gene lost 3 bases, with 10 bases spanning the gap. The germline V gene encodes CDR1 MDHEN and CDR2 SYDVKM. The CDR3 contains 14 residues. The CDR3 reads CASSLYQGYYEQYF. The CDR3 DNA reads TGTGCCAGCAGTTTATATCAGGGCTACTACGAGCAGTACTTC. Full variable domain (rest looked up from reference TRBV28 and TRBJ2-7): DVKVTQSSRYLVKRTGEKVFLECVQDMDHENMFWYRQDPGLGLRLIYFSYDVKMKEKGDIPEGYSVSREKKERFSLILESASTNQTSMYLCASSLYQGYYEQYFGPGTRLTVT.

The chain recombines TRBV7-2 with TRBJ2-5; 8 bases are a match to TRBD2. The length of the CDR3 is 15 residues. J was trimmed by 2 bases and V by 4 bases; bases with no gene match: 6. The germline V gene has CDR1 SGHTA and CDR2 FQGNSA. In DNA form, the CDR3 reads TGTGCCAGCAGCTGGACTAGCACCTCTCAAGAGACCCAGTACTTC. It encodes CASSWTSTSQETQYF. Full variable domain (outside the CDR3, taken from reference TRBV7-2 and TRBJ2-5): GAGVSQSPSNKVTEKGKDVELRCDPISGHTALYWYRQSLGQGLEFLIYFQGNSAPDKSGLPSDRFSAERTGGSVSTLTIQRTQQEDSAVYLCASSWTSTSQETQYFGPGTRLLVL.

The chain has TRBV29-1 and TRBJ2-1; 8 bases match TRBD2. In germline, CDR1 is SQVTM, CDR2 ANQGSEA. The CDR3 is 16 residues long. Trimming at V came to 4 bases and at J to 0 bases, leaving 8 bases not matched to a gene. This CDR3 is CSVAGGVTISYNEQFF. CDR3 DNA sequence: TGCAGCGTTGCGGGAGGGGTTACGATCTCCTACAATGAGCAGTTCTTC.

The chain employs TRBV4-1 and TRBJ2-1; 7 nucleotides agree with TRBD2. Germline assignment: CDR1 MGHRA and CDR2 YSYEKL. This CDR3 spans 14 amino acids. Trimming took 4 bases from V and 7 from J; bases not matched to a gene: 7. CDR3 protein: CASSLREGGNEQFF. Here the CDR3 DNA reads TGCGCCAGCAGCCTTAGGGAGGGAGGTAATGAGCAGTTCTTC.

This sequence joins TRBV30 and TRBJ2-7; weak D call: TRBD1 (6 bases). The V end was cut by 7 bases, the J end by 3 bases, with 19 bases between. The CDR3 totals 14 residues. Germline CDR1 GTSNPN, CDR2 SVGIG (reference sequence). The CDR3 bases are TGTGCCTCGAACCGGGACAAGGGATACTACGAGCAGTACTTC. Translation: CASNRDKGYYEQYF.

The rearrangement links TRBV2 to TRBJ2-4, with TRBD2 matching over 8 bases. The CDR3 is 13 amino acids. V dropped 7 bases and J dropped 11; count of bases not matched to a gene: 10. Germline CDR1 is SNHLY and CDR2 is FYNNEI. CDR3 loop: CASNRGGAEVQYF. CDR3 DNA: TGTGCCAGCAATCGGGGGGGAGCTGAGGTTCAGTACTTC. Supplemented by reference TRBV2 and TRBJ2-4, the full variable domain reads EPEVTQTPSHQVTQMGQEVILRCVPISNHLYFYWYRQILGQKVEFLVSFYNNEISEKSEIFDDQFSVERPDGSNFTLKIRSTKLEDSAMYFCASNRGGAEVQYFGAGTRLSVL.

The CDR3 region is CASSSGQGNTEAFF. In DNA, the CDR3 is TGTGCCAGCAGCTCGGGACAGGGGAACACTGAAGCTTTCTTT. This chain links TRBV5-4 with TRBJ1-1; TRBD1 matches at 9 bases. The CDR3 has 14 amino acids. Unmatched junction bases numbered 1, after V lost 3 bases and J lost 1 base. Germline CDR1 SGHNT, CDR2 YYREEE (reference sequence). The full variable domain, in which reference TRBV5-4 and TRBJ1-1 provide the parts outside the CDR3, is ETGVTQSPTHLIKTRGQQVTLRCSSQSGHNTVSWYQQALGQGPQFIFQYYREEENGRGNFPPRFSGLQFPNYSSELNVNALELDDSALYLCASSSGQGNTEAFFGQGTRLTVV.

The chain couples TRBV27 to TRBJ2-2; D is perhaps TRBD2 (5 bases). V was shortened by 5 bases and J by 7 bases, with 17 bases between the two germline ends. The CDR3 extends over 15 amino acids. In germline, CDR1 is MNHEY, CDR2 SMNVEV (reference sequence). The CDR3 loop is CASSGSRGSHGELFF. CDR3 nucleotides: TGTGCCAGCAGTGGGTCTAGAGGGTCACACGGGGAGCTGTTTTTT.

The V and J genes are TRBV19 and TRBJ2-1; a possible D gene is TRBD1 (7 bases). The V end lost 8 bases, the J end lost 6 bases, and 20 bases lay between the germline ends. This CDR3 is built from 15 residues. The germline V gene encodes CDR1 LNHDA and CDR2 SQIVND (reference sequence). The CDR3 DNA follows: TGTGCCAGTGGCCCCCAGGGGGGTCATAGCAATGAGCAGTTCTTC. As protein: CASGPQGGHSNEQFF. The whole variable domain, filled in from reference TRBV19 and TRBJ2-1, reads DGGITQSPKYLFRKEGQNVTLSCEQNLNHDAMYWYRQDPGQGLRLIYYSQIVNDFQKGDIAEGYSVSREKKESFPLTVTSAQKNPTAFYLCASGPQGGHSNEQFFGPGTRLTVL.

CDR3 in amino acids: CASSEFRTGYGYTF. CDR3 bases: TGTGCCAGCAGTGAGTTTAGGACTGGTTATGGCTACACCTTC. The chain couples TRBV2 to TRBJ1-2; D is ambiguous. The CDR3 contains 14 residues. Germline V gene lookup returns CDR1 SNHLY and CDR2 FYNNEI. Trimming removed 3 bases at V and 5 bases at J, with 13 bases between.

A single count supports this clone. A read error is likely, as this CDR3 ends without the conserved phenylalanine or tryptophan. No DNA is shown, since the ends of the CDR3 on it are uncertain; the CDR3 is the one TCRdb lists. The V call is TRBV20-1, the J call TRBJ2-7; TRBD1 is the table's D call and was not checked against the DNA. Germline assignment: CDR1 DFQATT and CDR2 SNEGSKA (reference sequence). The CDR3 contains 11 residues when both ends are counted. CDR3 loop: CSARSRQGAQI.

On this clone itself: This CDR3 is also generated by other DNA sequences in the sample. The J gene is TRBJ2-7, the V gene TRBV29-1, with D perhaps matching TRBD1 (5 bases). Deletions cut 1 base from V and 6 bases from J, with 16 bases between. Germline CDR1 and CDR2: SQVTM and ANQGSEA. The CDR3 has 14 residues. The CDR3 region has the DNA TGCAGCGTTGAAGGGTTGGGGCAGGGTGGCGAGCAGTACTTC. This codes for CSVEGLGQGGEQYF.

V is TRBV29-1 and J is TRBJ1-4; tentative D call: TRBD1 (6 bases). Per the germline V gene, CDR1 is SQVTM and CDR2 is ANQGSEA. The CDR3 has 14 amino acids. Trimming stripped 6 bases from V and 4 bases from J, with 15 bases between. In nucleotides, the CDR3 is TGCAGCGTCGGTGGGGGCGTCGGTAATGAAAAACTGTTTTTT. Its translation: CSVGGGVGNEKLFF. Combining the CDR3 with reference TRBV29-1 and TRBJ1-4 gives the whole variable domain SAVISQKPSRDICQRGTSLTIQCQVDSQVTMMFWYRQQPGQSLTLIATANQGSEATYESGFVIDKFPISRPNLTFSTLTVSNMSPEDSSIYLCSVGGGVGNEKLFFGSGTQLSVL.